The text below deals with one TCR beta chain. The data stem from a study of blood T cell repertoires in COVID-19. The germline CDR1 and CDR2 sequences are SGDLS and YYNGEE. Trimming shortened V by 4 bases and J by 7 bases, and 7 bases separated the two germline ends. The CDR3 is 11 amino acids. Assay: immunoSEQ multiplex PCR; the TCRdb copy retains only in-frame clones and omits some. The sample contains roughly 200,000 clones, 82% of which appear only once. The sequencing input was peripheral blood. The chain is built from TRBV9 and TRBJ2-3; perhaps TRBD2 as D (5 bases). This TCR was sampled from a woman of 80 years or more with COVID-19, enrolled during active disease. The CDR3, as DNA: TGTGCCAGCAGCTCGGGAAATACGCAGTATTTT. This gives the protein CASSSGNTQYF.